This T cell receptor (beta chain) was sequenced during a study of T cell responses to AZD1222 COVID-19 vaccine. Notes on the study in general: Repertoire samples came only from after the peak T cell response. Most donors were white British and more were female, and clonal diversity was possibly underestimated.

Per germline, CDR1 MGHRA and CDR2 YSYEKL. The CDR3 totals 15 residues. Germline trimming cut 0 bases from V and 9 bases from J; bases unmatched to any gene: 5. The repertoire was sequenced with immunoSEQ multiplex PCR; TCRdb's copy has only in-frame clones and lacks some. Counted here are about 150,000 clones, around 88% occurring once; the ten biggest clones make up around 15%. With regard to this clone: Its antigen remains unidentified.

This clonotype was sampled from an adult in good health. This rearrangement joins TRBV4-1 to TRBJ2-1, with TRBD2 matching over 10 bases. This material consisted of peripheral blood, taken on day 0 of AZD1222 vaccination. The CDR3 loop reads CASSQEKRGGLEQFF. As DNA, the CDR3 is TGCGCCAGCAGCCAAGAAAAGCGGGGGGGTCTTGAGCAGTTCTTC.